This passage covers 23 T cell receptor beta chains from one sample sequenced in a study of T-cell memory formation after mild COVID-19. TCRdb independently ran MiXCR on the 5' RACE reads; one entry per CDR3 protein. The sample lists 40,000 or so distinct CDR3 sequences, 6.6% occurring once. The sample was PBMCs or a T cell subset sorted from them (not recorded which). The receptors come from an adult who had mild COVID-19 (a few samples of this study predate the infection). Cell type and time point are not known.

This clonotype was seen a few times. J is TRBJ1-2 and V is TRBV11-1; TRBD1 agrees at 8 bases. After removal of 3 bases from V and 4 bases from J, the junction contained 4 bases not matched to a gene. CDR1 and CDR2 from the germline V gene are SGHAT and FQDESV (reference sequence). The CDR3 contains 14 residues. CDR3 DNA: TGTGCCAGCAGCTTCGGGCAGGGGGCCTATGGCTACACCTTC. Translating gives CASSFGQGAYGYTF.

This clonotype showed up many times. CDR3 sequence (DNA): TGCGCCAGCAGCCGCGGGGCTTATTCCTACAATGAGCAGTTCTTC. It encodes CASSRGAYSYNEQFF. The V and J genes are TRBV4-1 and TRBJ2-1, with D possibly being TRBD2 (6 bases). Germline V gene lookup returns CDR1 MGHRA and CDR2 YSYEKL. The CDR3 totals 15 residues. V lost 4 bases, J lost 1 base, and 11 bases lay in between.

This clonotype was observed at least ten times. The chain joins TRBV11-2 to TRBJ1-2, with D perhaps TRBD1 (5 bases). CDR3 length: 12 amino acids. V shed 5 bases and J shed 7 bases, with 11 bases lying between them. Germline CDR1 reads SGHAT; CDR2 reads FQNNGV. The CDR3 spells CASSQRDFGYTF. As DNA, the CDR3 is TGTGCCAGCAGCCAAAGGGACTTTGGCTACACCTTC.

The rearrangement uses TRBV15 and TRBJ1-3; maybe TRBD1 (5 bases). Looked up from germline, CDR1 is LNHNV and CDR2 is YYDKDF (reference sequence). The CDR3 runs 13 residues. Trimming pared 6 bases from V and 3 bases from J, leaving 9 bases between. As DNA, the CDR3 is TGTGCCACCAGTCGGGGGGATGGAAACACCATATATTTT. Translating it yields CATSRGDGNTIYF.

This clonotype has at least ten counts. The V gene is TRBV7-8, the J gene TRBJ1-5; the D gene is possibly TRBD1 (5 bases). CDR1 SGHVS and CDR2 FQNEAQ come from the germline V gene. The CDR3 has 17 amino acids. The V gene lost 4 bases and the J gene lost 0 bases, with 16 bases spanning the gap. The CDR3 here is CASSYTRGQFSNQPQHF. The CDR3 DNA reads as TGTGCCAGCAGCTATACCCGAGGACAATTTAGCAATCAGCCCCAGCATTTT.

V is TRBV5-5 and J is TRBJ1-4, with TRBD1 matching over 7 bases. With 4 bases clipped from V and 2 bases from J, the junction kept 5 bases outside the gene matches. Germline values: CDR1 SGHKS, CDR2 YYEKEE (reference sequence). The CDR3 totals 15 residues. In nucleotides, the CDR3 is TGTGCCAGCAGCCCCCAGGGGGTGACTAATGAAAAACTGTTTTTT. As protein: CASSPQGVTNEKLFF. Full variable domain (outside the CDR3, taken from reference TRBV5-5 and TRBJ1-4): DAGVTQSPTHLIKTRGQQVTLRCSPISGHKSVSWYQQVLGQGPQFIFQYYEKEERGRGNFPDRFSARQFPNYSSELNVNALLLGDSALYLCASSPQGVTNEKLFFGSGTQLSVL.

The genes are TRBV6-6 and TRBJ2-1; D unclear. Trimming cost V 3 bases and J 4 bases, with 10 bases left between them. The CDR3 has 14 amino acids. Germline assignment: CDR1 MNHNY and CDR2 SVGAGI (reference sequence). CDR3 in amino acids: CASSYDPMYNEQFF. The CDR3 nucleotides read TGTGCCAGCAGTTATGACCCCATGTACAATGAGCAGTTCTTC.

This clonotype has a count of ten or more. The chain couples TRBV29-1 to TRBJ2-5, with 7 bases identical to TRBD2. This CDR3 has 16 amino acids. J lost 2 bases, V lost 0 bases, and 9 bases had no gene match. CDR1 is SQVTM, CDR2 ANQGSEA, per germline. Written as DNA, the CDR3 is TGCAGCGTTGAAGATCTTTTCCAGGGAGGGCAAGAGACCCAGTACTTC. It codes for CSVEDLFQGGQETQYF.

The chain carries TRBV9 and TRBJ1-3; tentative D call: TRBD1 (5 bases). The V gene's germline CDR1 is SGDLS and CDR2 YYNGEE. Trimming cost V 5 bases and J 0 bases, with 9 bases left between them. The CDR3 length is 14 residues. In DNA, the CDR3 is TGTGCCAGCAGTGGACAAACCTCTGGAAACACCATATATTTT. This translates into CASSGQTSGNTIYF. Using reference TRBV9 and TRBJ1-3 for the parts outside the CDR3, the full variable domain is DSGVTQTPKHLITATGQRVTLRCSPRSGDLSVYWYQQSLDQGLQFLIQYYNGEERAKGNILERFSAQQFPDLHSELNLSSLELGDSALYFCASSGQTSGNTIYFGEGSWLTVV.

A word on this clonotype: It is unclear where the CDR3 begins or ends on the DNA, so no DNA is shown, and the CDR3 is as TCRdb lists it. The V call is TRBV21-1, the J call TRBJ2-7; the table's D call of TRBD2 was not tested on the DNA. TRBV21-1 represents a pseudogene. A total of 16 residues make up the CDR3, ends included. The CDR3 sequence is CASTQRVGSGSYEQYF.

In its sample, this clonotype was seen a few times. The CDR3 loop reads CASSWTVGAEAFF. In DNA form, the CDR3 reads TGTGCCAGCAGTTGGACAGTCGGAGCTGAAGCTTTCTTT. The genes are TRBV27 and TRBJ1-1, with a weak D call TRBD1 (6 bases). The V and J ends lost 4 bases and 6 bases respectively, with 12 bases between them. Germline lookup yields CDR1 MNHEY and CDR2 SMNVEV (reference sequence). The CDR3 has 13 residues.

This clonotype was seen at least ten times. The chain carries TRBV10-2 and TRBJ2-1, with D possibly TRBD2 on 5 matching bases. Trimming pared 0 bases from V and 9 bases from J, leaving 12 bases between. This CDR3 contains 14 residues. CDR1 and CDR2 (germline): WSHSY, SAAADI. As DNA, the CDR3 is TGCGCCAGCAGTGAGTCGCGAGGGAACGGTGAGCAGTTCTTC. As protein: CASSESRGNGEQFF.

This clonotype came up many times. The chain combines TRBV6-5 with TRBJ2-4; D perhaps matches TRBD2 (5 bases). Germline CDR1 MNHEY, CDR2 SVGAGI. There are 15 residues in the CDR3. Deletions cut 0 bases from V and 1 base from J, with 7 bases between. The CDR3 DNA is TGTGCCAGCAGTTACTCAGAGGGCGCCAAAAACATTCAGTACTTC. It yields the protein CASSYSEGAKNIQYF.

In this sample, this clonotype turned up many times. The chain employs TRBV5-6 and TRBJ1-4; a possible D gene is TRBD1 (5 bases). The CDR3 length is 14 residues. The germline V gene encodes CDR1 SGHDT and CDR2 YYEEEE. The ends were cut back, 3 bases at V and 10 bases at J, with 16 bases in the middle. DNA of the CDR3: TGTGCCAGCAGCTACCGGGACCCATCAGGAAAACTGTTTTTT. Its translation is CASSYRDPSGKLFF.

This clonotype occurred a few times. This chain's CDR3 is CASSLVGGGETQYF. The CDR3 DNA reads TGTGCCAGCAGCTTGGTGGGCGGGGGAGAGACCCAGTACTTC. V usage is TRBV5-4 and J usage is TRBJ2-5; 7 bases line up with TRBD2. Germline CDR1 and CDR2: SGHNT and YYREEE (reference sequence). V trimming: 0 bases; J trimming: 4 bases; junction bases outside the gene matches: 3. The CDR3 has 14 residues.

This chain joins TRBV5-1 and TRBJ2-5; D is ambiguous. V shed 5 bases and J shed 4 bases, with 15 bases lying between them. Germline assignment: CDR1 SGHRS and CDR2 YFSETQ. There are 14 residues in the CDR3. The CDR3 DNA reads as TGCGCCAGCAGTTTTCTAGGATCCACAGAGACCCAGTACTTC. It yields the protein CASSFLGSTETQYF.

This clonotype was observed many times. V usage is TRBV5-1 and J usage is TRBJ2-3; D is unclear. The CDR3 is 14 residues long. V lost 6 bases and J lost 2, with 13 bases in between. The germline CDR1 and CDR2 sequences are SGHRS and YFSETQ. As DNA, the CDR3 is TGCGCCAGCAACTCGGCCCTCCACACAGATACGCAGTATTTT. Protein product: CASNSALHTDTQYF. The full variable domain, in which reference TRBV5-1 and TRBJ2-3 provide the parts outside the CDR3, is KAGVTQTPRYLIKTRGQQVTLSCSPISGHRSVSWYQQTPGQGLQFLFEYFSETQRNKGNFPGRFSGRQFSNSRSEMNVSTLELGDSALYLCASNSALHTDTQYFGPGTRLTVL.

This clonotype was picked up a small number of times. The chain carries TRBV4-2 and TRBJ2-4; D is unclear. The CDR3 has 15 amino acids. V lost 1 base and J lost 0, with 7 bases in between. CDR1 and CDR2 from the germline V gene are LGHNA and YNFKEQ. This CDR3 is CASSQAPGAKNIQYF. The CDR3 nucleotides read TGTGCCAGCAGCCAAGCCCCGGGAGCCAAAAACATTCAGTACTTC.

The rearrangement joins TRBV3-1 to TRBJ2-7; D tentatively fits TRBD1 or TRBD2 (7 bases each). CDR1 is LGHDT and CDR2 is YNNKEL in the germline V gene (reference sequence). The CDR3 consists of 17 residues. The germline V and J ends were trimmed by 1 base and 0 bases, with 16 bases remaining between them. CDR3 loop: CASSQGVRGGLSYEQYF. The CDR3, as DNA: TGTGCCAGCAGCCAAGGGGTCAGGGGGGGACTCTCCTACGAGCAGTACTTC.

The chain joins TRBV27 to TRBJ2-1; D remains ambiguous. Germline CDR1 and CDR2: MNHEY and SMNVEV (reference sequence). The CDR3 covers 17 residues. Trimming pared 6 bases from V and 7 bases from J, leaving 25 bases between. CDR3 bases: TGTGCCAGCAGCCGGCCGAGCAGATCTACCGACGAGAATGAGCAGTTCTTC. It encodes CASSRPSRSTDENEQFF.

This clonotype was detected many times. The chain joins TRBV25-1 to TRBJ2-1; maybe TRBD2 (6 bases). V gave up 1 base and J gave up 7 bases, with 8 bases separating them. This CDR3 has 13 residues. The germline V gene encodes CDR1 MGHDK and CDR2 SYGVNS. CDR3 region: CASSELSGNEQFF. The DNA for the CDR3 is TGTGCCAGCAGTGAATTGAGCGGGAATGAGCAGTTCTTC.

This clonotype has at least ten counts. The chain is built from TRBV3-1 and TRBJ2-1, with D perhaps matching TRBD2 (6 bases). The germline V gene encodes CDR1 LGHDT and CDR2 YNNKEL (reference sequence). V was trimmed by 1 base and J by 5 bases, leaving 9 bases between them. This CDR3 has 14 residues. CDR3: CASSQGTTNNEQFF. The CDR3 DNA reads TGTGCCAGCAGCCAAGGGACTACCAACAATGAGCAGTTCTTC.

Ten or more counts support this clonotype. CDR3 in DNA: TGCGCCAGCAGCGACTGGACTAGCGGGAGAACCTACAATGAGCAGTTCTTC. Translation: CASSDWTSGRTYNEQFF. The genes are TRBV5-1 and TRBJ2-1; 13 nucleotides align to TRBD2. Unmatched junction bases numbered 6, after V lost 4 bases and J lost 2 bases. From germline, CDR1 is SGHRS and CDR2 YFSETQ. The CDR3 is 17 residues long.